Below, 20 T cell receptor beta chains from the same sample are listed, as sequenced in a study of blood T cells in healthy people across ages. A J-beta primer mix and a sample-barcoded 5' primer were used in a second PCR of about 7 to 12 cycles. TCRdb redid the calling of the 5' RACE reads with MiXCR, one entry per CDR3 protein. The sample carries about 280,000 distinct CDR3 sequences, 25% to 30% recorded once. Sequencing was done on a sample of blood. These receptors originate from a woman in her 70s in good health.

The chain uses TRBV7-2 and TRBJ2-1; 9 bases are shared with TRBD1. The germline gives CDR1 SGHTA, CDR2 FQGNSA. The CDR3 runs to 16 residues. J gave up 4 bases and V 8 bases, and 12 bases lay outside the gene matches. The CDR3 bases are TGTGCCAGCCAAACATATACGGGACAGGGTTACAATGAGCAGTTCTTC. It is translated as CASQTYTGQGYNEQFF. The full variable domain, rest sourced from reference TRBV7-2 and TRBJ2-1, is GAGVSQSPSNKVTEKGKDVELRCDPISGHTALYWYRQSLGQGLEFLIYFQGNSAPDKSGLPSDRFSAERTGGSVSTLTIQRTQQEDSAVYLCASQTYTGQGYNEQFFGPGTRLTVL.

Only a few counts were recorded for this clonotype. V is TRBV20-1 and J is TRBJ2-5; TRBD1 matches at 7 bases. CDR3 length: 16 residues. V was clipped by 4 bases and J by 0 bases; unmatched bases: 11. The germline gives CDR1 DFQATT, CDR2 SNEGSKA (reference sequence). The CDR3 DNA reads TGCAGTGCTAATGACAGGGTAACCCCCTACCAAGAGACCCAGTACTTC. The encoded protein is CSANDRVTPYQETQYF.

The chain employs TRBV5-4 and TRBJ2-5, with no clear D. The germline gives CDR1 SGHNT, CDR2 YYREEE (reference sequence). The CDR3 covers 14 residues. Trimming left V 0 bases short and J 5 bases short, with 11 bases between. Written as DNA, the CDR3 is TGTGCCAGCAGCTTGGGAGGAGTCGGGGAGACCCAGTACTTC. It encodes CASSLGGVGETQYF.

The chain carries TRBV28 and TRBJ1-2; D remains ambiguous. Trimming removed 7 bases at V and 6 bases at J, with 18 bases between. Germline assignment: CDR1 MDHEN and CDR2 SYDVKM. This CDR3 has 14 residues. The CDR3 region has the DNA TGTGCCAGCATTGAGAACAGCTGGGTTGATGGCTACACCTTC. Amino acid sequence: CASIENSWVDGYTF.

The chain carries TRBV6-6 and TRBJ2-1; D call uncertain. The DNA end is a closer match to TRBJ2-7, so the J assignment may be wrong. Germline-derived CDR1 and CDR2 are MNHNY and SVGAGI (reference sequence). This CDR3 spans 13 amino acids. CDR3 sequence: CASSSLPFYEQYF. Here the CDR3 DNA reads TGTGCCAGCAGTTCCCTTCCTTTCTACGAGCAGTACTTC.

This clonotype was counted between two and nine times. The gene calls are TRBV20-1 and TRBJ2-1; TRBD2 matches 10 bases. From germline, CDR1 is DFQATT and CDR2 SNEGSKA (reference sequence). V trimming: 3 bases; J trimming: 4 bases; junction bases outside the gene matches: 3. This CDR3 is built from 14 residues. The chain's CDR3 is CSASAAGGYNEQFF. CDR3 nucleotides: TGCAGTGCTAGCGCAGCGGGAGGGTACAATGAGCAGTTCTTC.

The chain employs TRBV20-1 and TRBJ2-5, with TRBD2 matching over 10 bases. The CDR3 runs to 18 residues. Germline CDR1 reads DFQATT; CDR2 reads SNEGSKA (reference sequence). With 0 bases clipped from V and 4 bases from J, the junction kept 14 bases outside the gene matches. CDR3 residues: CSARDRESSGRRGETQYF. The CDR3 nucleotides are TGCAGTGCTAGAGATAGAGAGAGTAGCGGGAGGAGGGGAGAGACCCAGTACTTC.

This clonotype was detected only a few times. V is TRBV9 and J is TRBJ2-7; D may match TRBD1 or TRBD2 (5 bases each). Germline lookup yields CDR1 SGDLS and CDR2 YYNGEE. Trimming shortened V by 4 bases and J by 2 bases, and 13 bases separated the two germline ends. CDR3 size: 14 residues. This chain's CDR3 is CASSPRDGTYEQYF. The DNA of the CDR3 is TGTGCCAGCAGCCCCCGGGACGGCACCTACGAGCAGTACTTC.

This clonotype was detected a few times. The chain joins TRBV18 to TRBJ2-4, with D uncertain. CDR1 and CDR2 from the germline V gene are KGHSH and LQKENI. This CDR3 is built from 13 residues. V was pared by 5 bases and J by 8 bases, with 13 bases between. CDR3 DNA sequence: TGTGCCAGCTCATCAAATCCAGTGGACATTCAGTACTTC. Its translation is CASSSNPVDIQYF.

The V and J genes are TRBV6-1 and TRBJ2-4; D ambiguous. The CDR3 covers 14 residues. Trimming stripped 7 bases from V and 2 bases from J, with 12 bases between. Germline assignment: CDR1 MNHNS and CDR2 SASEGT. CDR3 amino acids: CASITGSPKNIQYF. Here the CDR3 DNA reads TGTGCCAGCATTACCGGCTCCCCCAAAAACATTCAGTACTTC.

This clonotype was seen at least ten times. The CDR3 protein is CASSRETGAWNEQFF. CDR3 nucleotide sequence: TGTGCCAGCAGCCGGGAGACGGGAGCTTGGAATGAGCAGTTCTTC. This chain uses TRBV7-9 with TRBJ2-1, with D tentatively TRBD2 (6 bases). This CDR3 spans 15 amino acids. Germline V CDR1 and CDR2: SEHNR, FQNEAQ (reference sequence). Trimming took 5 bases from V and 7 from J, leaving 18 bases between them.

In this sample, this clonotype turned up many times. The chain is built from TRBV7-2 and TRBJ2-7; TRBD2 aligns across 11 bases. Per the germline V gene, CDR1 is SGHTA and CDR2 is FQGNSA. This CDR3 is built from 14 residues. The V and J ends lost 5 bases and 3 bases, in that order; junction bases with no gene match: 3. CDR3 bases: TGTGCCAGCAGCCCCGGGACTAGCGGCTACGAGCAGTACTTC. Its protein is CASSPGTSGYEQYF.

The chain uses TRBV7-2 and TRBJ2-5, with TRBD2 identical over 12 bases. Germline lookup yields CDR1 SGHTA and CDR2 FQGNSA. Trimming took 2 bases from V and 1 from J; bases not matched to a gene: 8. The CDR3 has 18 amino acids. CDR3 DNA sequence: TGTGCCAGCAGCTTAAGTCTAGCGGGAGGGCCCTTCCAAGAGACCCAGTACTTC. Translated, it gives CASSLSLAGGPFQETQYF.

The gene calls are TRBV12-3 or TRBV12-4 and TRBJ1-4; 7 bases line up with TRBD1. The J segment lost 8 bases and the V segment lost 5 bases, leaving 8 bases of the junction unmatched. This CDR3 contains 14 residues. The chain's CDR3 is CASSPGTDAEKLFF. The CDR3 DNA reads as TGTGCCAGCAGTCCCGGGACAGATGCCGAAAAACTGTTTTTT.

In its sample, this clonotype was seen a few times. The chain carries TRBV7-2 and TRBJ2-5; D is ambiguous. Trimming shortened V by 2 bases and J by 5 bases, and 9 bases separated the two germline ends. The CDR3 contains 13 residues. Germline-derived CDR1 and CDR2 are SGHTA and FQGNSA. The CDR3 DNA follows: TGTGCCAGCAGCTTAACCCCGAAGGAGACCCAGTACTTC. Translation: CASSLTPKETQYF.

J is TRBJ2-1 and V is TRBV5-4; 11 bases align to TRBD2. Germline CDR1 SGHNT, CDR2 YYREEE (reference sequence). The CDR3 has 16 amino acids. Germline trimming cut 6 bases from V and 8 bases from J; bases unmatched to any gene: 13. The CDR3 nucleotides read TGTGCCAGCATCAATCCCACCGGGACTAGCGGAGATGAGCAGTTCTTC. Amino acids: CASINPTGTSGDEQFF.

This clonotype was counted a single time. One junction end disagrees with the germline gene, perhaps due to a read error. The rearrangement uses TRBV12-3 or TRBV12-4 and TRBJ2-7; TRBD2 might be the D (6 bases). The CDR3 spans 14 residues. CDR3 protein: CASREGGPPYGQYF. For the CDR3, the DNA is TGTGCCAGCAGAGAAGGAGGGCCTCCCTACGGGCAGTACTTC.

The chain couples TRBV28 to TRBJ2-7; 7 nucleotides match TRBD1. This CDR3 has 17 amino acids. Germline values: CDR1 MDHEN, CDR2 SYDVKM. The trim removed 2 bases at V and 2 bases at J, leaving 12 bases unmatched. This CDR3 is CASSLEVKTGSTYEQYF. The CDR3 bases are TGTGCCAGCAGTTTAGAGGTTAAGACAGGGAGTACCTACGAGCAGTACTTC.

DNA of the CDR3: TGCAGCGTTGTTGGGACTAGCGGGAGCGCAGATACGCAGTATTTT. Translation: CSVVGTSGSADTQYF. The V and J genes are TRBV29-1 and TRBJ2-3; 14 bases match TRBD2. The CDR3 contains 15 residues. Germline CDR1 and CDR2: SQVTM and ANQGSEA. V lost 4 bases and J lost 4; bases outside the gene matches: 4.

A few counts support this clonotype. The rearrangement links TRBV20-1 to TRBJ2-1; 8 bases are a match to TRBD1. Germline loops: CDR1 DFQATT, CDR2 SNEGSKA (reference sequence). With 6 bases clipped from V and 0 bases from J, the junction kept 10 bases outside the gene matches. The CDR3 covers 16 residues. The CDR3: CSAPTGTGSSYNEQFF. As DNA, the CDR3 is TGCAGTGCCCCCACTGGGACAGGTAGCTCCTACAATGAGCAGTTCTTC.